This TCR beta chain was profiled in a study of OX40 agonist ivuxolimab in advanced cancers. Study context: In this cohort, patients received ivuxolimab, an agonistic anti-OX40 (CD134) antibody. Prior anti-PD-1, anti-PD-L1 or anti-CTLA-4 therapy did not bar entry, and more than 35% had some. Notes on the study in general: Among the nonresponders, some also had low normalized T-cell clonal expansion. Those patients achieving a partial response at 0.1-3.0 mg/kg showed among the lowest clonal expansion.

Germline trimming cut 3 bases from V and 10 bases from J; bases unmatched to any gene: 6. Germline values: CDR1 SGHTA, CDR2 FQGNSA. The CDR3 is 14 amino acids. Sequencing used immunoSEQ multiplex PCR; TCRdb keeps in-frame clones, though not all of them. The table lists fewer than 90,000 clones, about 91% of them singletons, with roughly 0.38% in the top ten. Concerning this clone itself: Its antigen is currently unknown.

The J gene is TRBJ2-1, the V gene TRBV7-2, with 10 bases identical to TRBD2. This TCR was sampled from an adult with an advanced solid tumor such as melanoma, head and neck, liver or kidney cancer. This specimen consisted of CD4+ or CD8+ T cells sorted from blood, obtained in a trial of the OX40 agonist ivuxolimab. The CDR3 spells CASSLSGREQEQFF. CDR3 in DNA: TGTGCCAGCAGCTTGAGCGGGAGGGAGCAGGAGCAGTTCTTC.